This TCR beta chain was observed in a study of cytomegalovirus exposure and HLA in healthy donors. Findings and limits, study-wide: Three chains tied to CMV proved CMV antigen-specific in vitro. 87-base-pair reads could not separate some V segments, including TRBV6-2 and TRBV6-3. A missense variant in DCLRE1C was later tied to TCR beta V- and J-gene trimming. Cytomegalovirus association was listed for under 200 TCR beta chains.

V lost 4 bases, J lost 0 bases, and 3 bases stayed unmatched. In germline, CDR1 is LGHNA, CDR2 YSLEER. The CDR3 contains 15 residues. In the case of this clone: The antigen is unknown.

The PCR contained 60 Vbeta and 13 Jbeta primers. The assay was immunoSEQ multiplex PCR, and TCRdb's table has in-frame clones only and misses some. The table includes about 180,000 clones, around three quarters detected once. The sequenced sample consisted of PBMCs. The chain joins TRBV4-3 to TRBJ2-1, with 7 bases fitting TRBD2. The TCR sequence derives from a woman aged 30 to 39 in good health and CMV-seronegative. The CDR3, as DNA: TGCGCCAGCAGCCCTAGCGGATTCTCCTACAATGAGCAGTTCTTC. This gives the protein CASSPSGFSYNEQFF.